The T cell receptor beta chain described here comes from a study of T cells in Graves' hyperthyroidism and ophthalmopathy. Turning to the study itself: Peripheral blood sampling occurred at initial diagnosis, before any treatment.

The source material, RNA transcripts, was used to amplify TCR beta CDR3 regions. A first-round RT-PCR of the TCR CDR3 used the HTBI primer set. Each CDR3 protein gets one entry after TCRdb re-called the multiplex PCR reads with MiXCR. This sample has around 420,000 distinct CDR3 sequences; roughly an eighth occur once, and the top ten carry more than 4.5%. Researchers defined stable Graves' hyperthyroidism as no ophthalmopathy progression within 18 months. Patients were aged 18 to 65, had disease duration under 2 months, and had newly diagnosed hyperthyroidism. The CDR3 has 14 amino acids. Trimming at V came to 6 bases and at J to 4 bases, leaving 8 bases not matched to a gene. Germline V lookup: CDR1 MDHEN, CDR2 SYDVKM. This clonotype appeared many times.

The origin of this receptor is a young woman with Graves' hyperthyroidism. The chain has TRBV28 and TRBJ1-2; 7 bases are a match to TRBD1. The source material was blood. As DNA, the CDR3 is TGTGCCAGCAGCCACGACAGGGCGATCTATGGCTACACCTTC. Translation gives CASSHDRAIYGYTF.